A single sample is the source of the 10 T cell receptor beta chains below, sequenced in a study of identical twins. TCRdb reanalysed the 5' RACE reads using MiXCR and keeps one entry per CDR3 protein. In the table there are 430,000 or so distinct CDR3 sequences, 20% to 25% of which are singletons. This sample was also put to use in a study of T cells expressing NK-cell markers.

The sample taken for sequencing was CD4+ T cells sorted from blood. The origin of the receptors is a woman in her late teens or twenties in good health.

This clonotype has a handful of counts. The chain uses TRBV7-9 and TRBJ1-2; TRBD1 is a possible D gene (5 bases). V was shortened by 1 base and J by 10 bases, with 10 bases between the two germline ends. CDR3 length: 12 amino acids. The germline V gene encodes CDR1 SEHNR and CDR2 FQNEAQ (reference sequence). The CDR3 is CASSLVMGVYTF. The DNA of the CDR3 is TGTGCCAGCAGCTTAGTAATGGGGGTCTACACCTTC.

Only a few counts were recorded for this clonotype. The V gene is TRBV6-5, the J gene TRBJ2-7; D may correspond to TRBD1 or TRBD2 (5 bases each). Deletions cut 0 bases from V and 3 bases from J, with 9 bases between. This CDR3 is built from 14 residues. Looked up from germline, CDR1 is MNHEY and CDR2 is SVGAGI. For the CDR3, the DNA is TGTGCCAGCAGTTACTCTGGGACCTTCTACGAGCAGTACTTC. Amino acids: CASSYSGTFYEQYF.

The sample holds a few counts of this clonotype. V gene TRBV7-9 combines with J gene TRBJ1-4; D is unclear. Trimming stripped 2 bases from V and 6 bases from J, with 7 bases between. The CDR3 loop spans 13 amino acids. The germline V gene encodes CDR1 SEHNR and CDR2 FQNEAQ (reference sequence). The CDR3 spells CASSLTRDEKLFF. Here the CDR3 DNA reads TGTGCCAGCAGCTTAACGAGGGATGAAAAACTGTTTTTT.

Only a few counts were recorded for this clonotype. The chain is built from TRBV11-2 and TRBJ2-3; 12 nucleotides align to TRBD1. This CDR3 spans 20 amino acids. J gave up 3 bases and V 2 bases, and 15 bases lay outside the gene matches. Germline CDR1 and CDR2: SGHAT and FQNNGV. The CDR3 sequence is CASSLRPGQGALYVTDTQYF. DNA for the CDR3: TGTGCCAGCAGCTTACGGCCGGGACAGGGGGCTCTATACGTGACAGATACGCAGTATTTT.

The chain uses TRBV6-2 or TRBV6-3 and TRBJ1-6, with 8 bases aligning to TRBD1. V gave up 8 bases and J gave up 0 bases; unmatched junction bases: 9. Germline V lookup: CDR1 MNHEY, CDR2 SVGEGT. CDR3 size: 17 residues. The CDR3 DNA reads as TGTGCCAGCCTACAGGACAGGGCGAGCTCCTATAATTCACCCCTCCACTTT. This gives the protein CASLQDRASSYNSPLHF.

This clonotype was counted between two and nine times. J is TRBJ1-1 and V is TRBV7-9; D is unresolved. The CDR3 is made up of 11 amino acids. From germline, CDR1 is SEHNR and CDR2 FQNEAQ (reference sequence). Trimming stripped 4 bases from V and 8 bases from J, with 8 bases between. The CDR3 sequence is CASSSTIEAFF. CDR3 coding DNA: TGTGCCAGCAGCTCCACGATCGAAGCTTTCTTT.

This clonotype was seen a handful of times. The chain carries TRBV12-5 and TRBJ2-1; no firm D call. Germline V gene lookup returns CDR1 LGHNT and CDR2 FRNRAP. V lost 2 bases and J 4 bases, leaving 15 bases between the germline ends. The CDR3 consists of 16 residues. The DNA for the CDR3 is TGTGCTAGTGGTTTGCCCTTCATCGGGCCATACAATGAGCAGTTCTTC. Protein product: CASGLPFIGPYNEQFF.

This clonotype was recorded at least ten times. The J gene is TRBJ1-1, the V gene TRBV5-1; D not resolved. With 0 bases removed from V and 1 base from J, the gap between germline ends came to 7 bases. The CDR3 sequence is 14 residues long. Germline CDR1 is SGHRS and CDR2 is YFSETQ. CDR3 DNA: TGCGCCAGCAGCTTGGGGGCAGGGAACACTGAAGCTTTCTTT. Translating it yields CASSLGAGNTEAFF. Based on the CDR3 plus reference TRBV5-1 and TRBJ1-1, the full variable domain is KAGVTQTPRYLIKTRGQQVTLSCSPISGHRSVSWYQQTPGQGLQFLFEYFSETQRNKGNFPGRFSGRQFSNSRSEMNVSTLELGDSALYLCASSLGAGNTEAFFGQGTRLTVV.

This clonotype was detected ten times or more. This chain uses TRBV5-1 with TRBJ2-2; D gene ambiguous. CDR3 size: 14 residues. In germline, CDR1 is SGHRS, CDR2 YFSETQ. V dropped 3 bases and J dropped 1 base, with 7 bases sitting between them. CDR3 residues: CASSSGRNTGELFF. The CDR3 DNA reads TGCGCCAGCAGCTCCGGACGGAACACCGGGGAGCTGTTTTTT.

Here the CDR3 DNA reads TGCAGTGCTGCGTTGGGGGCCCCTAGGGTGGGTGAGCAGTTCTTC. Amino acid sequence: CSAALGAPRVGEQFF. This chain joins TRBV20-1 and TRBJ2-1; a weak D match, TRBD1 (6 bases). The V gene's germline CDR1 is DFQATT and CDR2 SNEGSKA (reference sequence). The CDR3 is 15 amino acids. Deletions cut 5 bases from V and 9 bases from J, with 23 bases between.